Listed below are T cell receptor beta chains from one sample, sequenced in a study of blood T cell repertoires in COVID-19. The repertoire was sequenced with immunoSEQ multiplex PCR; TCRdb's copy has only in-frame clones and lacks some. The sample has more than 70,000 clones, around 89% seen once; the top ten hold roughly 9.1%. Source material: peripheral blood. All receptors come from a human donor in a cohort sampled during active COVID-19. CDR3s include the opening cysteine and the closing phenylalanine or tryptophan. The D gene is left open where the match is weak. Size is stated for part of the rows, as once, few or many counts, or as a class when the clone is expanded.

abundance | len | d_gene | j_gene | v_gene | CDR3aa | CDR3nt
. | 16 | TRBD2 | TRBJ2-2 | TRBV5-1 | CASSSSGRERTGELFF | TGCGCCAGCAGCTCCAGCGGGAGAGAACGCACCGGGGAGCTGTTTTTT
. | 16 | TRBD1 | TRBJ2-5 | TRBV4-1 | CASSHLDRGHGETQYF | TGCGCCAGCAGCCACCTGGACAGGGGGCACGGGGAGACCCAGTACTTC
. | 17 | TRBD2 | TRBJ2-5 | TRBV7-9 | CASSLGTSGAHRETQYF | TGTGCCAGCAGCTTAGGGACTAGCGGAGCCCACCGGGAGACCCAGTACTTC
. | 15 | . | TRBJ2-3 | TRBV28 | CASSSNAGLGDTQYF | TGTGCCAGCAGTTCAAATGCAGGGCTCGGAGATACGCAGTATTTT
. | 15 | TRBD1 | TRBJ1-5 | TRBV27 | CASSLGTGGSQPQHF | TGTGCCAGCAGTTTAGGGACAGGGGGCAGTCAGCCCCAGCATTTT
once | 15 | TRBD1 | TRBJ1-2 | TRBV6-5 | CASSSWDSLNYGYTF | TGTGCCAGCAGTTCATGGGACAGCTTAAACTATGGCTACACCTTC
. | 13 | TRBD1 | TRBJ1-6 | TRBV12-5 | CASGGTANSPLHF | TGTGCTAGTGGGGGGACAGCTAATTCACCCCTCCACTTT
. | 13 | . | TRBJ2-1 | TRBV27 | CASSLLGASEQFF | TGTGCCAGCAGTTTATTAGGGGCGAGTGAGCAGTTCTTC
. | 16 | TRBD1 | TRBJ2-1 | TRBV18 | CASSPGKGAVENEQFF | TGTGCCAGCTCACCGGGAAAGGGGGCGGTCGAAAATGAGCAGTTCTTC
. | 13 | . | TRBJ1-4 | TRBV5-4 | CASSHRDTEKLFF | TGTGCCAGCAGCCACCGGGACACCGAAAAACTGTTTTTT
. | 18 | . | TRBJ1-2 | TRBV4-2 | CASSQDLALRGTNYGYTF | TGTGCCAGCAGCCAAGATCTGGCTCTTAGGGGGACTAACTATGGCTACACCTTC
. | 13 | . | TRBJ2-5 | TRBV7-2 | CASTRGLQETQYF | TGTGCCAGCACCCGTGGACTCCAAGAGACCCAGTACTTC
. | 14 | . | TRBJ2-7 | TRBV4-1 | CASSQAGGAYEQYF | TGCGCCAGCAGCCAGGCCGGCGGAGCCTACGAGCAGTACTTC
. | 16 | TRBD2 | TRBJ2-3 | TRBV4-1 | CASSQDLAGVSFPQYF | TGCGCCAGCAGCCAAGATTTAGCGGGAGTTTCATTTCCGCAGTATTTT
. | 13 | . | TRBJ1-1 | TRBV6-5 | CASKDRQNTEAFF | TGTGCCAGCAAGGACAGACAAAACACTGAAGCTTTCTTT
once | 15 | TRBD2 | TRBJ2-5 | TRBV28 | CASQASGRFQETQYF | TGTGCCAGCCAGGCTAGCGGGAGGTTCCAAGAGACCCAGTACTTC